Shown below are 32 T cell receptor beta chains from a single sample sequenced in a study of T cells in Graves' hyperthyroidism and ophthalmopathy. Template material for amplifying TCR beta CDR3 regions consisted of RNA transcripts. A first-round RT-PCR of the TCR CDR3 used the HTBI primer set. One entry per CDR3 protein results from TCRdb running MiXCR on the multiplex PCR reads. The sample has about 400,000 distinct CDR3 sequences; more than 20% are singletons. Input material: blood. The receptor set was obtained from a man aged 45-65 years with Graves' hyperthyroidism.

This clonotype occurred many times. This rearrangement joins TRBV30 to TRBJ1-1, with D uncertain. The ends were cut back, 5 bases at V and 2 bases at J, with 12 bases in the middle. Germline V gives CDR1 GTSNPN, CDR2 SVGIG (reference sequence). This CDR3 spans 13 amino acids. CDR3 coding DNA: TGTGCCTGGGTGGCACCTTCTAACACTGAAGCTTTCTTT. This encodes CAWVAPSNTEAFF.

The V call is TRBV30, the J call TRBJ2-3, with TRBD1 as a possible D gene (6 bases). The CDR3 totals 11 residues. In germline, CDR1 is GTSNPN, CDR2 SVGIG (reference sequence). Trimming left V 5 bases short and J 4 bases short, with 7 bases between. CDR3 residues: CAWEGADTQYF. CDR3 DNA sequence: TGTGCCTGGGAGGGGGCAGATACGCAGTATTTT.

This clonotype has a count of ten or more. The chain employs TRBV2 and TRBJ2-2; 7 bases line up with TRBD1. V lost 7 bases to trimming and J lost 1 base; unmatched junction nucleotides: 3. From germline, CDR1 is SNHLY and CDR2 FYNNEI. This CDR3 comprises 14 residues. This CDR3 reads CASKGTVNTGELFF. As DNA, the CDR3 is TGTGCCAGCAAGGGGACAGTGAACACCGGGGAGCTGTTTTTT. Filled out from reference TRBV2 and TRBJ2-2, the complete variable domain reads EPEVTQTPSHQVTQMGQEVILRCVPISNHLYFYWYRQILGQKVEFLVSFYNNEISEKSEIFDDQFSVERPDGSNFTLKIRSTKLEDSAMYFCASKGTVNTGELFFGEGSRLTVL.

The V gene is TRBV28, the J gene TRBJ1-4, with a possible D match to TRBD1 (5 bases). Germline V gene sequence: CDR1 MDHEN, CDR2 SYDVKM. Trimming took off 2 bases at V and 0 bases at J, with 7 bases between the two ends. This CDR3 is 15 amino acids long. The DNA for the CDR3 is TGTGCCAGCAGTTTAGTAGGGGCAACTAATGAAAAACTGTTTTTT. This gives the protein CASSLVGATNEKLFF. The whole variable domain, remainder taken from reference TRBV28 and TRBJ1-4, is DVKVTQSSRYLVKRTGEKVFLECVQDMDHENMFWYRQDPGLGLRLIYFSYDVKMKEKGDIPEGYSVSREKKERFSLILESASTNQTSMYLCASSLVGATNEKLFFGSGTQLSVL.

The chain has TRBV18 and TRBJ1-6; TRBD1 aligns across 8 bases. The length of the CDR3 is 15 residues. Trimming took 8 bases from V and 9 from J; bases not matched to a gene: 12. Germline V gene data show CDR1 as KGHSH and CDR2 as LQKENI. For the CDR3, the DNA is TGTGCCAGCCGTCCAGACAGGGGAGGGAGTTCACCCCTCCACTTT. The encoded protein is CASRPDRGGSSPLHF.

This clonotype was seen once. The rearrangement joins TRBV20-1 to TRBJ1-1; 10 nucleotides line up with TRBD1. V trimming: 3 bases; J trimming: 5 bases; junction bases outside the gene matches: 6. CDR3 length: 14 residues. Germline CDR1 and CDR2: DFQATT and SNEGSKA (reference sequence). CDR3 loop: CSASPGQGKTEAFF. The CDR3 DNA follows: TGCAGTGCTAGTCCGGGACAGGGGAAAACTGAAGCTTTCTTT.

The V and J genes are TRBV24-1 and TRBJ1-1, with TRBD1 identical over 12 bases. With 4 bases clipped from V and 6 bases from J, the junction kept 2 bases outside the gene matches. This CDR3 contains 14 residues. Looked up from germline, CDR1 is KGHDR and CDR2 is SFDVKD. The DNA of the CDR3 is TGTGCCACCAGTGAGGGGACAGGGGGCGCTGAAGCTTTCTTT. Protein sequence: CATSEGTGGAEAFF.

J is TRBJ1-1 and V is TRBV12-3 or TRBV12-4; the match to TRBD1 covers 9 bases. The CDR3 is 16 amino acids. J lost 2 bases, V lost 5 bases, and 9 bases had no gene match. This chain's CDR3 is CASSVTGGRTNTEAFF. CDR3 nucleotide sequence: TGTGCCAGCAGTGTGACAGGGGGGAGGACTAACACTGAAGCTTTCTTT.

The chain combines TRBV5-4 with TRBJ1-1, with D perhaps matching TRBD1 (5 bases). CDR1 SGHNT and CDR2 YYREEE come from the germline V gene (reference sequence). This CDR3 is 14 amino acids long. V lost 4 bases and J lost 1, with 11 bases in between. CDR3 region: CASSTSGGNTEAFF. The DNA for the CDR3 is TGTGCCAGCAGCACCTCGGGGGGGAACACTGAAGCTTTCTTT.

The chain joins TRBV19 to TRBJ2-3, with a possible D match to TRBD1 (7 bases). CDR1 LNHDA and CDR2 SQIVND come from the germline V gene (reference sequence). Trimming cost V 7 bases and J 2 bases, with 16 bases left between them. The CDR3 totals 15 residues. The CDR3 reads CASTQGGGHTDTQYF. The CDR3 nucleotides read TGTGCCAGTACCCAGGGGGGAGGACACACAGATACGCAGTATTTT.

The chain is built from TRBV6-2 or TRBV6-3 and TRBJ2-2, with 7 bases lining up with TRBD2. Germline V CDR1 and CDR2: MNHEY, SVGEGT. Trimming took 5 bases from V and 6 from J; bases not matched to a gene: 6. The CDR3 has 14 amino acids. The CDR3 nucleotides read TGTGCCAGCAGTACACCGACTAGCCCCGGGGAGCTGTTTTTT. Its translation: CASSTPTSPGELFF.

The chain recombines TRBV5-1 with TRBJ2-7; D may be TRBD2 (6 bases). CDR1 and CDR2 (germline): SGHRS, YFSETQ. Trimming cost V 1 base and J 5 bases, with 10 bases left between them. This CDR3 spans 13 amino acids. Written as DNA, the CDR3 is TGCGCCAGCAGCTTGCGGGGGATGAACGAGCAGTACTTC. It encodes CASSLRGMNEQYF.

In its sample, this clonotype was seen many times. This chain connects TRBV10-3 to TRBJ2-1; D may be TRBD2 (7 bases). The length of the CDR3 is 13 residues. V shed 6 bases and J shed 7 bases, with 13 bases lying between them. The germline gives CDR1 ENHRY, CDR2 SYGVKD. In DNA, the CDR3 is TGTGCCATCAGCCGGGGAGGGGGGAATGAGCAGTTCTTC. Amino acids: CAISRGGGNEQFF.

This clonotype was seen a handful of times. The V gene is TRBV30, the J gene TRBJ2-5; 10 nucleotides agree with TRBD2. The CDR3 runs to 14 residues. CDR1 is GTSNPN and CDR2 is SVGIG in the germline V gene (reference sequence). V lost 2 bases, J lost 4 bases, and 4 bases stayed unmatched. This CDR3 reads CAWSPGLAIETQYF. As DNA, the CDR3 is TGTGCCTGGAGTCCGGGACTAGCGATAGAGACCCAGTACTTC.

The table lists this clonotype with many counts. The gene calls are TRBV7-2 and TRBJ2-7; 13 nucleotides agree with TRBD2. The trim removed 4 bases at V and 2 bases at J, leaving 11 bases unmatched. The CDR3 covers 18 residues. Looked up from germline, CDR1 is SGHTA and CDR2 is FQGNSA. CDR3 region: CASSYGTSGVPPPYEQYF. The DNA of the CDR3 is TGTGCCAGCAGCTACGGGACTAGCGGGGTGCCTCCCCCCTACGAGCAGTACTTC.

This clonotype was counted only a few times. CDR3 in amino acids: CASRMGQTNIQYF. In DNA, the CDR3 is TGTGCCAGCAGGATGGGACAGACAAACATTCAGTACTTC. The J gene is TRBJ2-4, the V gene TRBV6-1; 7 bases line up with TRBD1. The length of the CDR3 is 13 residues. After removal of 6 bases from V and 6 bases from J, the junction contained 5 bases not matched to a gene. The germline CDR1 and CDR2 sequences are MNHNS and SASEGT.

This clonotype turned up a few times. This chain links TRBV20-1 with TRBJ2-1; 8 positions match TRBD2. Germline V gives CDR1 DFQATT, CDR2 SNEGSKA (reference sequence). J lost 1 base, V lost 0 bases, and 8 bases had no gene match. The CDR3 extends over 17 amino acids. The CDR3 loop is CSARDESGRSSYNEQFF. CDR3 DNA sequence: TGCAGTGCTAGAGATGAGAGCGGGAGATCATCCTACAATGAGCAGTTCTTC.

The V and J genes are TRBV27 and TRBJ2-7; possibly TRBD1 for D (6 bases). This CDR3 is 14 amino acids long. The germline V gene has CDR1 MNHEY and CDR2 SMNVEV (reference sequence). V gave up 6 bases and J gave up 0 bases, with 12 bases separating them. Here the CDR3 DNA reads TGTGCCAGCAGGATGGACAGAAACTCCTACGAGCAGTACTTC. It encodes CASRMDRNSYEQYF.

The chain combines TRBV28 with TRBJ2-2; TRBD2 aligns across 9 bases. The V gene end was trimmed by 5 bases and the J gene end by 2 bases; junction bases not matched to a gene: 3. The germline CDR1 and CDR2 sequences are MDHEN and SYDVKM. This CDR3 contains 15 residues. The CDR3 DNA sequence: TGTGCCAGCAGTCGTAGCGGGAGAAACACCGGGGAGCTGTTTTTT. It encodes CASSRSGRNTGELFF.

V gene TRBV5-1 combines with J gene TRBJ2-1, with TRBD2 identical over 8 bases. With 3 bases clipped from V and 2 bases from J, the junction kept 7 bases outside the gene matches. The CDR3 has 16 amino acids. CDR1 is SGHRS and CDR2 is YFSETQ in the germline V gene. CDR3 region: CASSYTAGVPYNEQFF. CDR3 DNA sequence: TGCGCCAGCAGCTACACAGCGGGAGTCCCCTACAATGAGCAGTTCTTC.

This clonotype was counted a few times. This chain links TRBV29-1 with TRBJ2-1; D call uncertain. Looked up from germline, CDR1 is SQVTM and CDR2 is ANQGSEA. The V and J ends lost 5 bases and 5 bases respectively, with 16 bases between them. This CDR3 region has 14 residues. The CDR3 here is CSVRKTEKNNEQFF. In DNA form, the CDR3 reads TGCAGCGTTAGGAAAACAGAAAAAAACAATGAGCAGTTCTTC.

About this clonotype itself: The junction differs from germline at one of its ends, possibly a read error. The chain uses TRBV7-3 and TRBJ1-5; the D is unclear. The CDR3 covers 14 residues. Germline V gene sequence: CDR1 SGHTA, CDR2 FQGTGA. CDR3 sequence (DNA): TGCGCCAGCAGCCACCCCCCTGGGAATCAGCCCCAGCATTTT. It yields the protein CASSHPPGNQPQHF.

This clonotype was detected only a few times. This sequence joins TRBV18 and TRBJ1-4, with D uncertain. Germline V gives CDR1 KGHSH, CDR2 LQKENI. V lost 5 bases to trimming and J lost 7 bases, with 17 bases between them. The CDR3 sequence is 15 residues long. Here the CDR3 reads CASSYGPPGGEKLFF. CDR3 nucleotide sequence: TGTGCCAGCTCATATGGACCACCCGGAGGTGAAAAACTGTTTTTT.

This clonotype was detected ten times or more. The chain links TRBV20-1 to TRBJ2-7; the match to TRBD2 covers 11 bases. V lost 6 bases to trimming and J lost 1 base; unmatched junction nucleotides: 5. From germline, CDR1 is DFQATT and CDR2 SNEGSKA (reference sequence). The CDR3 length is 14 residues. The CDR3 reads CSAQTSGRSYEQYF. Written as DNA, the CDR3 is TGCAGTGCGCAAACTAGCGGGAGATCCTACGAGCAGTACTTC.

Only a few counts were recorded for this clonotype. CDR3: CASSTTGTGGWYEQYF. The CDR3 nucleotides read TGTGCCAGCAGTACAACGGGGACAGGGGGCTGGTACGAGCAGTACTTC. The chain has TRBV6-1 and TRBJ2-7; 12 bases map to TRBD1. The CDR3 covers 16 residues. Germline CDR1 is MNHNS and CDR2 is SASEGT. V lost 5 bases to trimming and J lost 4 bases; unmatched junction nucleotides: 9.

J is TRBJ1-1 and V is TRBV5-5, with D possibly matching TRBD1 (5 bases). The CDR3 is 15 residues long. Germline V gene sequence: CDR1 SGHKS, CDR2 YYEKEE (reference sequence). V was cut by 1 base and J by 1 base, with 11 bases left in between. The CDR3 DNA reads TGTGCCAGCAGCTTGACGCGACAGACGAACACTGAAGCTTTCTTT. Protein sequence: CASSLTRQTNTEAFF.

On this clonotype itself: A read error may be the cause here, since a much bigger clone is one base away. V is TRBV12-3 or TRBV12-4 and J is TRBJ2-1; D could derive from TRBD1 or TRBD2 (5 bases each). Trimming cost V 6 bases and J 5 bases, with 17 bases left between them. The CDR3 has 15 amino acids. The CDR3 nucleotides are TGTGCCAGCAGCCCAGGAGGTGGGGGAAACAATGAGCAGTTCTTC. Amino acid sequence: CASSPGGGGNNEQFF.

This clonotype was seen a handful of times. V and J are TRBV20-1 and TRBJ2-3, with TRBD1 as a possible D gene (5 bases). Germline values: CDR1 DFQATT, CDR2 SNEGSKA (reference sequence). V was cut by 3 bases and J by 2 bases, with 9 bases left in between. The CDR3 contains 13 residues. CDR3 bases: TGCAGTGCTAGGGACACCCACACAGATACGCAGTATTTT. It encodes CSARDTHTDTQYF.

The chain joins TRBV20-1 to TRBJ1-2; TRBD1 agrees at 9 bases. The CDR3 has 14 residues. CDR1 DFQATT and CDR2 SNEGSKA come from the germline V gene (reference sequence). Germline trimming cut 5 bases from V and 8 bases from J; bases unmatched to any gene: 12. CDR3 in DNA: TGCAGTGCTCTCACGCCGGGACAGGGTCGGGGCTACACCTTC. It is translated as CSALTPGQGRGYTF.

This clonotype was detected a few times. The gene calls are TRBV2 and TRBJ1-4, with TRBD1 matching over 10 bases. Germline V gene sequence: CDR1 SNHLY, CDR2 FYNNEI. V dropped 7 bases and J dropped 5; count of bases not matched to a gene: 1. The CDR3 spans 13 residues. CDR3 nucleotide sequence: TGTGCCAGCATGACAGGGGGCAATGAAAAACTGTTTTTT. Its translation is CASMTGGNEKLFF.

The rearrangement links TRBV25-1 to TRBJ2-5, with D perhaps matching TRBD1 (6 bases). Trimming took 8 bases from V and 0 from J, leaving 16 bases between them. Germline V gene sequence: CDR1 MGHDK, CDR2 SYGVNS. CDR3 length equals 15 residues. CDR3 loop: CASGSPGHHQETQYF. CDR3 bases: TGTGCCAGCGGTAGCCCGGGACACCACCAAGAGACCCAGTACTTC.

This chain links TRBV6-2 or TRBV6-3 with TRBJ2-7, with 12 bases identical to TRBD1. Germline V gives CDR1 MNHEY, CDR2 SVGEGT. CDR3 length: 13 residues. Germline trimming cut 7 bases from V and 7 bases from J; bases unmatched to any gene: 5. The CDR3 DNA reads TGTGCCAGCATGGGACAGGGGGCGCGAGAGCAGTACTTC. This encodes CASMGQGAREQYF.